The 32 T cell receptor beta chains below all came from one sample that was sequenced in a study of PD-1 blockade in classical Hodgkin lymphoma. The protocol was immunoSEQ multiplex PCR, while the TCRdb copy is restricted to in-frame clones and leaves out a portion. The table lists under 40,000 clones, approximately 82% of them singletons. Relapses following autologous stem cell transplantation were seen in all patients, with brentuximab vedotin exposure varying. The material was peripheral blood mononuclear cells (PBMCs), obtained before the second cycle of nivolumab. The origin of the receptors is a human donor with classical Hodgkin lymphoma.

The chain carries TRBV7-8 and TRBJ2-7, with 7 bases fitting TRBD1. This CDR3 contains 14 residues. V was clipped by 0 bases and J by 8 bases; unmatched bases: 7. CDR1 is SGHVS, CDR2 FQNEAQ, per germline. CDR3 in DNA: TGTGCCAGCAGCTTAGCTGGGACAGACGATAAGCAGTACTTC. Amino acid sequence: CASSLAGTDDKQYF.

The chain has TRBV5-6 and TRBJ2-5; a possible D gene is TRBD1 (6 bases). V was shortened by 3 bases and J by 8 bases, with 14 bases between the two germline ends. The V gene's germline CDR1 is SGHDT and CDR2 YYEEEE. CDR3 length: 13 residues. The CDR3 is CASSWVVRGTQYF. The CDR3 nucleotides are TGTGCCAGCAGCTGGGTTGTCAGGGGCACCCAGTACTTC.

The gene calls are TRBV4-2 and TRBJ2-1, with 10 bases identical to TRBD1. V was clipped by 0 bases and J by 10 bases; unmatched bases: 9. The CDR3 has 16 amino acids. Per germline, CDR1 LGHNA and CDR2 YNFKEQ. CDR3 amino acids: CASSQETGGGRGEQFF. The CDR3 DNA reads TGTGCCAGCAGCCAAGAGACAGGGGGCGGTCGGGGGGAGCAGTTCTTC.

This sequence joins TRBV7-2 and TRBJ2-7; D gene unclear. CDR1 is SGHTA, CDR2 FQGNSA, per germline. CDR3 size: 14 residues. V was cut by 1 base and J by 2 bases, with 9 bases left in between. DNA of the CDR3: TGTGCCAGCAGCTTAGGGACGGTAACCTACGAGCAGTACTTC. It encodes CASSLGTVTYEQYF.

The V and J genes are TRBV19 and TRBJ1-5; possible D gene TRBD1, 5 bases. This CDR3 comprises 15 residues. Germline values: CDR1 LNHDA, CDR2 SQIVND (reference sequence). V lost 5 bases to trimming and J lost 5 bases, with 16 bases between them. The chain's CDR3 is CASSPSRDGDQPQHF. The CDR3 nucleotides are TGTGCCAGTAGTCCTTCCCGGGACGGCGATCAGCCCCAGCATTTT. The entire variable domain, with the rest obtained from reference TRBV19 and TRBJ1-5, is as follows: DGGITQSPKYLFRKEGQNVTLSCEQNLNHDAMYWYRQDPGQGLRLIYYSQIVNDFQKGDIAEGYSVSREKKESFPLTVTSAQKNPTAFYLCASSPSRDGDQPQHFGDGTRLSIL.

V usage is TRBV4-2 and J usage is TRBJ1-6; 9 nucleotides match TRBD1. J was trimmed by 8 bases and V by 6 bases; bases with no gene match: 14. The V gene's germline CDR1 is LGHNA and CDR2 YNFKEQ. This CDR3 spans 17 amino acids. CDR3 sequence reads: CASRPISGTGTYSPLHF. The CDR3 DNA is TGTGCCAGCAGACCAATTTCCGGGACAGGGACGTATTCACCCCTCCACTTT.

V and J are TRBV4-1 and TRBJ2-7; no firm D call. Germline values: CDR1 MGHRA, CDR2 YSYEKL. CDR3 length equals 14 residues. Trimming left V 8 bases short and J 4 bases short, with 18 bases between. CDR3 nucleotides: TGCGCCAGCCGGGTTTCAGGCAGCGCTTACGAGCAGTACTTC. Encoded protein: CASRVSGSAYEQYF.

This clone was recorded only once. The J gene is TRBJ1-2, the V gene TRBV5-1; 7 nucleotides align to TRBD1. This CDR3 comprises 14 residues. The germline V gene encodes CDR1 SGHRS and CDR2 YFSETQ. The junction had 9 bases not matched to a gene; V was cut back by 4 bases and J by 6 bases. The CDR3 bases are TGCGCCAGCAGCCCCGACAGGGAACCTAATGGCTACACCTTC. This codes for CASSPDREPNGYTF.

V and J are TRBV5-1 and TRBJ1-6; the D gene is possibly TRBD1 (5 bases). The V and J ends lost 3 bases and 5 bases respectively, with 9 bases between them. The CDR3 covers 14 residues. Per the germline V gene, CDR1 is SGHRS and CDR2 is YFSETQ. CDR3 sequence reads: CASSYDRDNSPLHF. The CDR3 region has the DNA TGCGCCAGCAGCTACGACAGAGATAATTCACCCCTCCACTTT.

This chain links TRBV23-1 with TRBJ1-6; D remains unclear. TRBV23-1 belongs to the ORF category, with a function that is uncertain. The CDR3 is 13 residues long. The V gene lost 9 bases and the J gene lost 3 bases, with 9 bases spanning the gap. The CDR3 DNA follows: TGCGCCAGGGACCGGGGCTATAATTCACCCCTCCACTTT. This sequence encodes CARDRGYNSPLHF.

The J gene is TRBJ1-2, the V gene TRBV11-2; the D is unclear. Germline values: CDR1 SGHAT, CDR2 FQNNGV. V was cut by 1 base and J by 3 bases, with 9 bases left in between. The CDR3 loop spans 14 amino acids. CDR3 sequence reads: CASSLGVTYYGYTF. The CDR3 bases are TGTGCCAGCAGCTTAGGGGTGACTTACTATGGCTACACCTTC. Full variable domain (rest looked up from reference TRBV11-2 and TRBJ1-2): EAGVAQSPRYKIIEKRQSVAFWCNPISGHATLYWYQQILGQGPKLLIQFQNNGVVDDSQLPKDRFSAERLKGVDSTLKIQPAKLEDSAVYLCASSLGVTYYGYTFGSGTRLTVV.

This clone came up a few times. The CDR3 protein is CASSLREDSRDSYGYTF. CDR3 bases: TGTGCCAGCAGCTTACGTGAGGACAGTAGGGATAGCTATGGCTACACCTTC. The chain is built from TRBV7-9 and TRBJ1-2; maybe TRBD1 (6 bases). Per the germline V gene, CDR1 is SEHNR and CDR2 is FQNEAQ (reference sequence). V was clipped by 2 bases and J by 4 bases, with 20 bases between them. This CDR3 is built from 17 residues. Full variable domain (outside the CDR3, taken from reference TRBV7-9 and TRBJ1-2): DTGVSQNPRHKITKRGQNVTFRCDPISEHNRLYWYRQTLGQGPEFLTYFQNEAQLEKSRLLSDRFSAERPKGSFSTLEIQRTEQGDSAMYLCASSLREDSRDSYGYTFGSGTRLTVV.

The CDR3 loop reads CASSQERGGTYNEQFF. The DNA for the CDR3 is TGTGCCAGCAGCCAAGAACGCGGGGGGACCTACAATGAGCAGTTCTTC. The chain couples TRBV4-2 to TRBJ2-1, with TRBD2 identical over 8 bases. Germline loops: CDR1 LGHNA, CDR2 YNFKEQ. The CDR3 runs 16 residues. J gave up 2 bases and V 0 bases, and 3 bases lay outside the gene matches.

The V gene is TRBV11-2, the J gene TRBJ2-1; D remains ambiguous. With 4 bases removed from V and 0 bases from J, the gap between germline ends came to 10 bases. The CDR3 has 15 amino acids. The germline V gene has CDR1 SGHAT and CDR2 FQNNGV. The chain's CDR3 is CASSSEGFSYNEQFF. In DNA, the CDR3 is TGTGCCAGCAGCTCAGAAGGGTTCTCCTACAATGAGCAGTTCTTC.

This chain uses TRBV6-1 with TRBJ2-1; D possibly corresponds to TRBD2 (6 bases). The CDR3 sequence is 15 residues long. From germline, CDR1 is MNHNS and CDR2 SASEGT. Trimming pared 7 bases from V and 7 bases from J, leaving 20 bases between. The CDR3 nucleotides are TGTGCCAGCACCTCGGACGGGGCTGGGGGGAATGAGCAGTTCTTC. Amino acid sequence: CASTSDGAGGNEQFF.

This clone was recorded only once. Other DNA sequences in this sample translate to the same CDR3. V is TRBV7-9 and J is TRBJ2-5; 12 bases are shared with TRBD2. The CDR3 has 15 amino acids. CDR1 and CDR2 (germline): SEHNR, FQNEAQ (reference sequence). V lost 4 bases and J lost 4; bases outside the gene matches: 4. This chain's CDR3 is CASSSLAGGGETQYF. The CDR3 bases are TGTGCCAGCAGCTCACTAGCGGGGGGCGGAGAGACCCAGTACTTC.

V is TRBV4-3 and J is TRBJ2-3; a weak D match, TRBD1 (7 bases). The CDR3 covers 15 residues. CDR1 LGHNA and CDR2 YSLEER come from the germline V gene. V lost 0 bases to trimming and J lost 5 bases, with 12 bases between them. The CDR3 loop is CASSQDRGALDTQYF. The CDR3 region has the DNA TGCGCCAGCAGCCAAGACAGGGGGGCCCTAGATACGCAGTATTTT.

Comments on this clone: The junction departs from the called germline gene at one end, perhaps through a read error. This CDR3 is also generated by other DNA sequences in the sample. The J gene is TRBJ2-5, the V gene TRBV4-1; 11 nucleotides agree with TRBD1. The CDR3 is 16 amino acids. Germline V gene lookup returns CDR1 MGHRA and CDR2 YSYEKL. Written as DNA, the CDR3 is TGCGCCAGCAGCCAAGAAGGGACAGGGGGGTGGGAGACCCAATACTTC. Protein: CASSQEGTGGWETQYF.

The chain uses TRBV19 and TRBJ1-1, with 8 bases aligning to TRBD1. CDR1 is LNHDA, CDR2 SQIVND, per germline (reference sequence). This CDR3 region has 15 residues. J was trimmed by 3 bases and V by 5 bases; bases with no gene match: 8. DNA of the CDR3: TGTGCCAGTAGTCTACAGGGGGGTTTGGACACTGAAGCTTTCTTT. Its translation: CASSLQGGLDTEAFF.

The chain couples TRBV5-1 to TRBJ1-2; TRBD1 is a possible D gene (5 bases). V shed 8 bases and J shed 8 bases, with 19 bases lying between them. Germline V gives CDR1 SGHRS, CDR2 YFSETQ. The CDR3 contains 13 residues. The chain's CDR3 is CASNPGGTRGYTF. The CDR3 bases are TGCGCCAGTAATCCGGGGGGTACTCGGGGCTACACCTTC.

The CDR3 DNA is TGTGCCAGCAGCTTGGAAGGGAGGGGCCGAGCGACGCCCCAGCATTTT. Encoded protein: CASSLEGRGRATPQHF. The chain joins TRBV5-5 to TRBJ1-5; D possibly corresponds to TRBD1 (5 bases). Between the trimmed V and J ends, which lost 0 bases and 9 bases, there was a span of 19 bases. CDR1 and CDR2 from the germline V gene are SGHKS and YYEKEE (reference sequence). The length of the CDR3 is 16 residues.

The chain combines TRBV5-4 with TRBJ2-7; 7 bases match TRBD1. Germline CDR1 reads SGHNT; CDR2 reads YYREEE (reference sequence). The trim removed 6 bases at V and 3 bases at J, leaving 12 bases unmatched. The CDR3 runs to 15 residues. CDR3 nucleotide sequence: TGTGCCAGCAATTATTTCGGGCAGGGGGTCTACGAGCAGTACTTC. This codes for CASNYFGQGVYEQYF.

The chain joins TRBV7-6 to TRBJ1-1; D unresolved. CDR1 is SGHVS, CDR2 FNYEAQ, per germline. V lost 5 bases and J lost 3, with 10 bases in between. This CDR3 comprises 13 residues. CDR3 loop: CASSVEEYTEAFF. CDR3 nucleotide sequence: TGTGCCAGCAGCGTGGAGGAGTACACTGAAGCTTTCTTT.

This sequence joins TRBV7-2 and TRBJ2-7; 12 positions match TRBD1. V was pared by 5 bases and J by 7 bases, with 15 bases of the junction left unmatched. The CDR3 length is 17 residues. In germline, CDR1 is SGHTA, CDR2 FQGNSA. DNA of the CDR3: TGTGCCAGCAGCCCCGTTCCCGGGACAGGGGGCGCGGGAGAGCAGTACTTC. It is translated as CASSPVPGTGGAGEQYF.

The rearrangement uses TRBV5-5 and TRBJ1-2; D may be TRBD1 (6 bases). The germline V gene encodes CDR1 SGHKS and CDR2 YYEKEE (reference sequence). Trimming took off 0 bases at V and 6 bases at J, with 21 bases between the two ends. This CDR3 spans 17 amino acids. CDR3 in amino acids: CASSLAHYQGIRDGYTF. The CDR3 DNA is TGTGCCAGCAGCTTGGCCCACTACCAGGGGATAAGGGATGGCTACACCTTC. The full variable domain, with the rest looked up from reference TRBV5-5 and TRBJ1-2, is DAGVTQSPTHLIKTRGQQVTLRCSPISGHKSVSWYQQVLGQGPQFIFQYYEKEERGRGNFPDRFSARQFPNYSSELNVNALLLGDSALYLCASSLAHYQGIRDGYTFGSGTRLTVV.

J is TRBJ2-5 and V is TRBV7-7; tentatively, D is TRBD2 (5 bases). Trimming left V 5 bases short and J 5 bases short, with 12 bases between. Per the germline V gene, CDR1 is SSHAT and CDR2 is FNYEAQ (reference sequence). The CDR3 spans 13 residues. CDR3 sequence reads: CASSPDRRETQYF. DNA for the CDR3: TGTGCCAGCAGCCCAGACCGGAGGGAGACCCAGTACTTC. Combining the CDR3 with reference TRBV7-7 and TRBJ2-5 gives the whole variable domain GAGVSQSPRYKVTKRGQDVTLRCDPISSHATLYWYQQALGQGPEFLTYFNYEAQPDKSGLPSDRFSAERPEGSISTLTIQRTEQRDSAMYRCASSPDRRETQYFGPGTRLLVL.

This sequence joins TRBV5-1 and TRBJ2-5, with 9 bases fitting TRBD2. Trimming cost V 1 base and J 4 bases; bases outside gene matches: 8. This CDR3 spans 16 amino acids. CDR1 is SGHRS, CDR2 YFSETQ, per germline. In DNA, the CDR3 is TGCGCCAGCAGCTTGTATCGAGCGGGGGGTTCAGAGACCCAGTACTTC. Translation: CASSLYRAGGSETQYF.

This clone was counted a few times. The genes are TRBV29-1 and TRBJ2-2, with TRBD1 identical over 10 bases. Trimming took 3 bases from V and 6 from J; bases not matched to a gene: 1. Looked up from germline, CDR1 is SQVTM and CDR2 is ANQGSEA. The CDR3 contains 13 residues. The CDR3 DNA is TGCAGCGTTGAGACAGGGGGCGCCGGGGAGCTGTTTTTT. Residues: CSVETGGAGELFF.

The chain joins TRBV7-2 to TRBJ1-2; D is undetermined. The CDR3 extends over 14 amino acids. V was shortened by 0 bases and J by 6 bases, with 11 bases between the two germline ends. Germline lookup yields CDR1 SGHTA and CDR2 FQGNSA. The CDR3 DNA is TGTGCCAGCAGCTTAGCTTCGAGGGAGGATGGCTACACCTTC. It encodes CASSLASREDGYTF.

The V gene is TRBV27, the J gene TRBJ2-1, with D hard to call. CDR3 size: 13 residues. In germline, CDR1 is MNHEY, CDR2 SMNVEV (reference sequence). V was pared by 2 bases and J by 6 bases, with 8 bases between. CDR3 coding DNA: TGTGCCAGCAGTTTAGGGTACGGCAATGAGCAGTTCTTC. Its translation is CASSLGYGNEQFF.

The chain recombines TRBV9 with TRBJ2-3, with no clear D. The CDR3 covers 14 residues. V lost 6 bases to trimming and J lost 0 bases, with 11 bases between them. Germline V gene sequence: CDR1 SGDLS, CDR2 YYNGEE. CDR3 region: CASMRGGSTDTQYF. CDR3 nucleotide sequence: TGTGCCAGCATGAGAGGCGGTAGCACAGATACGCAGTATTTT.

The V and J genes are TRBV2 and TRBJ1-1, with TRBD1 matching 9 bases. The J segment lost 1 base and the V segment lost 7 bases, leaving 7 bases of the junction unmatched. CDR3 length equals 15 residues. The germline gives CDR1 SNHLY, CDR2 FYNNEI. As DNA, the CDR3 is TGTGCCAGCACCTGGTCGGGACAGGGGAACACTGAAGCTTTCTTT. This codes for CASTWSGQGNTEAFF.